Listed below are T cell receptor beta chains from one sample, sequenced in a study of blood T cell repertoires in COVID-19. This table comes from immunoSEQ multiplex PCR, and its TCRdb copy is limited to in-frame clones, with some not included. Among 190,000 or so clones, 78% were seen once, and the ten largest hold approximately 3%. The sample consisted of peripheral blood. The receptor set was obtained from a woman older than 75 with active or convalescent COVID-19. Each CDR3 is given with its conserved first and last residue. A D gene is named only where the DNA matches it firmly. A row's size may be missing; if present it is once, few, many or a size class.

d_call: TRBD1; v_call: TRBV6-5; clone_size: -; j_call: TRBJ1-1; cdr3_aa: CASLLSDRPNTEAFF; cdr3_nt: TGTGCCAGCCTTCTCTCGGACAGGCCGAACACTGAAGCTTTCTTT
d_call: -; v_call: TRBV11-2; clone_size: few; j_call: TRBJ1-6; cdr3_aa: CASSSPGQWNSPLHF; cdr3_nt: TGTGCCAGCAGCTCCCCCGGACAGTGGAATTCACCCCTCCACTTT
d_call: TRBD1; v_call: TRBV18; clone_size: -; j_call: TRBJ2-3; cdr3_aa: CASSLGQVTDTQYF; cdr3_nt: TGTGCCAGCTCCCTGGGACAGGTCACAGATACGCAGTATTTT
d_call: -; v_call: TRBV4-1; clone_size: -; j_call: TRBJ1-4; cdr3_aa: CASSQEIGVTIATNEKLFF; cdr3_nt: TGCGCCAGCAGCCAAGAAATCGGAGTCACCATTGCAACTAATGAAAAACTGTTTTTT
d_call: TRBD2; v_call: TRBV3-1/TRBV3-2; clone_size: -; j_call: TRBJ2-7; cdr3_aa: CASSRNTGTTYEQYF; cdr3_nt: TGTGCCAGCAGCCGCAACACCGGGACTACCTACGAGCAGTACTTC
d_call: TRBD1; v_call: TRBV2; clone_size: -; j_call: TRBJ1-1; cdr3_aa: CASNMDRADTEAFF; cdr3_nt: TGTGCCAGCAACATGGACAGGGCAGACACTGAAGCTTTCTTT
d_call: -; v_call: TRBV4-3; clone_size: many; j_call: TRBJ1-6; cdr3_aa: CASSQRWGSFDSPLHF; cdr3_nt: TGCGCCAGCAGCCAAAGGTGGGGCTCGTTCGATTCACCCCTCCACTTT
d_call: TRBD1; v_call: TRBV5-1; clone_size: -; j_call: TRBJ1-1; cdr3_aa: CASSSGTGNTEAFF; cdr3_nt: TGCGCCAGCAGCTCCGGGACAGGTAACACTGAAGCTTTCTTT
d_call: -; v_call: TRBV19; clone_size: -; j_call: TRBJ1-1; cdr3_aa: CASSIGGGRNTEAFF; cdr3_nt: TGTGCCAGTAGTATAGGCGGGGGAAGAAACACTGAAGCTTTCTTT
d_call: -; v_call: TRBV11-2; clone_size: -; j_call: TRBJ2-1; cdr3_aa: CASSFVGEINNEQFF; cdr3_nt: TGTGCCAGCAGCTTCGTAGGGGAAATTAACAATGAGCAGTTCTTC
d_call: -; v_call: TRBV2; clone_size: -; j_call: TRBJ1-2; cdr3_aa: CASSGTSFGYTF; cdr3_nt: TGTGCCAGCAGCGGGACTTCGTTTGGCTACACCTTC
d_call: TRBD1; v_call: TRBV5-4; clone_size: -; j_call: TRBJ1-4; cdr3_aa: CASSLRQGGTNEKLFF; cdr3_nt: TGTGCCAGCAGCCTCCGACAGGGGGGGACTAATGAAAAACTGTTTTTT
d_call: TRBD2; v_call: TRBV27; clone_size: -; j_call: TRBJ2-2; cdr3_aa: CASSGHTTRLAVITGELFF; cdr3_nt: TGTGCCAGCAGTGGACACACAACTAGGCTAGCGGTGATAACCGGGGAGCTGTTTTTT
d_call: -; v_call: TRBV11-2; clone_size: -; j_call: TRBJ2-3; cdr3_aa: CASSLESGLLGDTQYF; cdr3_nt: TGTGCCAGCAGCTTAGAGAGCGGCCTCCTCGGGGATACGCAGTATTTT
d_call: TRBD2; v_call: TRBV27; clone_size: -; j_call: TRBJ2-5; cdr3_aa: CVLQAGGPFQETQYF; cdr3_nt: TGTGTCCTTCAGGCGGGGGGGCCGTTTCAAGAGACCCAGTACTTC
d_call: -; v_call: TRBV2; clone_size: -; j_call: TRBJ2-3; cdr3_aa: CASRAGSTDTQYF; cdr3_nt: TGTGCCAGCAGAGCCGGGAGCACAGATACGCAGTATTTT
d_call: TRBD1; v_call: TRBV28; clone_size: -; j_call: TRBJ1-1; cdr3_aa: CASSLRQGATEAFF; cdr3_nt: TGTGCCAGCAGTTTACGACAGGGTGCAACTGAAGCTTTCTTT
d_call: -; v_call: TRBV30; clone_size: -; j_call: TRBJ1-1; cdr3_aa: CAWSGGWGTEAFF; cdr3_nt: TGTGCCTGGAGTGGGGGCTGGGGTACTGAAGCTTTCTTT
d_call: TRBD1; v_call: TRBV28; clone_size: -; j_call: TRBJ2-1; cdr3_aa: CASRLWTGGLGEQFF; cdr3_nt: TGTGCCAGCAGACTTTGGACAGGGGGCTTGGGTGAGCAGTTCTTC
d_call: -; v_call: TRBV19; clone_size: -; j_call: TRBJ2-3; cdr3_aa: CASSIGSGDTQYF; cdr3_nt: TGTGCCAGTAGTATCGGGTCGGGAGATACGCAGTATTTT
d_call: -; v_call: TRBV9; clone_size: -; j_call: TRBJ1-6; cdr3_aa: CASSVGRQVNSPLHF; cdr3_nt: TGTGCCAGCAGCGTAGGTCGACAGGTTAATTCACCCCTCCACTTT
d_call: -; v_call: TRBV19; clone_size: once; j_call: TRBJ2-7; cdr3_aa: CASSITRDSYEQYF; cdr3_nt: TGTGCCAGTAGTATAACTAGGGACTCCTACGAGCAGTACTTC
d_call: -; v_call: TRBV7-9; clone_size: -; j_call: TRBJ1-2; cdr3_aa: CASGRGGGYGYTF; cdr3_nt: TGTGCCAGCGGCCGAGGAGGCGGCTATGGCTACACCTTC
d_call: -; v_call: TRBV18; clone_size: -; j_call: TRBJ2-5; cdr3_aa: CASSPSQETQYF; cdr3_nt: TGTGCCAGCTCACCGAGTCAAGAGACCCAGTACTTC
d_call: -; v_call: TRBV7-9; clone_size: few; j_call: TRBJ1-1; cdr3_aa: CASSLMARGATEAFF; cdr3_nt: TGTGCCAGCAGCTTAATGGCCCGGGGGGCCACTGAAGCTTTCTTT
d_call: TRBD1; v_call: TRBV18; clone_size: -; j_call: TRBJ1-6; cdr3_aa: CASSAGQVENSPLHF; cdr3_nt: TGTGCCAGCTCAGCTGGACAGGTGGAAAATTCACCCCTCCACTTT
d_call: TRBD1; v_call: TRBV6-1; clone_size: once; j_call: TRBJ2-3; cdr3_aa: CASSEWDAWTGVLGTDTQYF; cdr3_nt: TGTGCCAGCAGTGAATGGGACGCATGGACAGGGGTGCTCGGCACAGATACGCAGTATTTT